This entry features one T cell receptor beta chain sequence. There are 15 residues in the CDR3. The V segment lost 1 base and the J segment 6 bases; nucleotides outside the gene matches: 7. In germline, CDR1 is SGHDN, CDR2 FVKESK. An input of about 0.45 to 1 ug of RNA was subjected to reverse transcription using random hexamers. TCR beta CDR3 was amplified by immunoSEQ covering 54 Vbeta and 13 Jbeta. TCRdb passed the immunoSEQ multiplex PCR reads through MiXCR, listing each CDR3 protein once. Here the sample spans 70,000 or so distinct CDR3 sequences, approximately 94% being singletons. Peripheral blood CD8+ and CD4+ T cells were profiled by TCR beta sequencing. Each multiple sclerosis control was a treatment-naive patient with relapsing-remitting disease that was either stable or active. Isolation of CD8+ and CD4+ T cells was performed negatively, whereas enrichment of TEMRA cells was done by FACS.

The sample originates from a study of CD8 T cells in Susac syndrome. The sequenced sample was CD8+ T cells from PBMCs. The TCR originated in a human donor with multiple sclerosis. The rearrangement uses TRBV14 and TRBJ2-7; 9 bases map to TRBD1. In DNA form, the CDR3 reads TGTGCCAGCAGCCAAGGCTACAGGGGGCAGGCCGAGCAGTACTTC. The encoded protein is CASSQGYRGQAEQYF.